This T cell receptor beta chain was captured by sequencing in a study of regulatory T cells in long-lasting Graves disease. This CDR3 has 13 amino acids. Per the germline V gene, CDR1 is MGHRA and CDR2 is YSYEKL. Trimming left V 4 bases short and J 7 bases short, with 10 bases between. To make TCR beta libraries, researchers used iRepertoire HTBI primers and Arm-PCR of CDR3 regions. Original analysis: The study identified roughly 59 TRBV and 13 to 15 TRBJ segments across samples. MiXCR was run by TCRdb on the multiplex PCR reads, yielding one entry per CDR3 protein. None of the V and J calls come from the authors' own analysis; TCRdb made them. The sample yields approximately 360,000 distinct CDR3 sequences, 23% seen once. Described time point: persistent/refractory GD, antithyroid drugs over 5 years with positive TRAb. PBMC RNA served as the TCR library source. A few counts support this clonotype.

Sequenced here: peripheral blood mononuclear cells (PBMCs), sampled when the disease was refractory, from a patient treated with antithyroid drugs. This clonotype was sampled from a woman in her thirties or forties with Graves disease. The genes are TRBV4-1 and TRBJ1-4; D uncertain. The CDR3: CASSLAWGEKLFF. The DNA for the CDR3 is TGCGCCAGCAGCCTAGCTTGGGGTGAAAAACTGTTTTTT.